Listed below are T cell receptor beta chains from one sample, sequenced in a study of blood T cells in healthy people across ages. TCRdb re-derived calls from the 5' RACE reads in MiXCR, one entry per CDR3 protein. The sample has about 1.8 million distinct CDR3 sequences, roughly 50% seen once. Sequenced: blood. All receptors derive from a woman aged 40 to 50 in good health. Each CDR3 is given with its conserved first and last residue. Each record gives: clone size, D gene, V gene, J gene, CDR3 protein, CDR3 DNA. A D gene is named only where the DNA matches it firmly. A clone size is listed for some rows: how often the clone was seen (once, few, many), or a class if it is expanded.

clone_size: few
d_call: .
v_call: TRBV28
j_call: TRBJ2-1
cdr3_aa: CASKLAERYNEQFF
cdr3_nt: TGTGCCAGCAAGCTGGCGGAACGATACAATGAGCAGTTCTTC

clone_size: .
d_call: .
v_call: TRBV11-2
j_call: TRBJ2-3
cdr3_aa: CASSSPATSTDTQYF
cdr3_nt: TGTGCCAGCAGCAGCCCGGCGACTAGCACAGATACGCAGTATTTT

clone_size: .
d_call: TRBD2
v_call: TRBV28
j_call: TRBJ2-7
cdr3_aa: CASSSLTSALYEQYF
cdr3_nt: TGTGCCAGCAGTTCCCTGACTAGCGCACTTTACGAGCAGTACTTC

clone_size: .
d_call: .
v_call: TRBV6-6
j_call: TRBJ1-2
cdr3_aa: CASSYPPGGGNRLGYTF
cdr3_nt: TGTGCCAGCAGTTACCCGCCGGGCGGGGGGAATCGCTTGGGCTACACCTTC

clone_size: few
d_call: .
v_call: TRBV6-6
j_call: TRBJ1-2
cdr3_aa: CASSYSDKNYGYTF
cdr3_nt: TGTGCCAGCAGTTACTCTGACAAGAACTATGGCTACACCTTC

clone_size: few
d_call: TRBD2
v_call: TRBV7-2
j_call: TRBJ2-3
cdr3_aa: CASSQTSVADTQYF
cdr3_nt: TGTGCCAGCAGCCAAACTAGCGTGGCAGATACGCAGTATTTT

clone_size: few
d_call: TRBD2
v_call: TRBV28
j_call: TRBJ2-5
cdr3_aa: CASLGPRGGKYQETQYF
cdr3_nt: TGTGCCAGCTTGGGCCCCCGGGGGGGAAAGTACCAAGAGACTCAGTACTTC

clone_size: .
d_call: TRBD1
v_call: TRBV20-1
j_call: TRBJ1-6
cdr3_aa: CSARGTGGAVLNSPLHF
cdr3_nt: TGCAGTGCTAGGGGCACAGGGGGCGCGGTATTGAATTCACCCCTCCACTTT

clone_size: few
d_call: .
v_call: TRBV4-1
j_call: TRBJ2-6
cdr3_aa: CASTVTEQAYSGANVLTF
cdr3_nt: TGCGCCAGCACCGTCACCGAACAGGCGTACTCTGGGGCCAACGTCCTGACTTTC

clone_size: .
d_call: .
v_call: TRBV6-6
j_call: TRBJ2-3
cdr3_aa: CASSPRGPAKGTDTQYF
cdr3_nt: TGTGCCAGCTCACCACGGGGACCCGCAAAGGGGACAGATACGCAGTATTTT

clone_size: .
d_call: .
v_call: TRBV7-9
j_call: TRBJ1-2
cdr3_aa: CASSLGDRRPDGYTF
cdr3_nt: TGTGCCAGCAGCTTAGGTGACAGGAGACCCGATGGCTACACCTTC

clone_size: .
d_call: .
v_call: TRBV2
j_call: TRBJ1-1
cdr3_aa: CASSWPGLGTEAFF
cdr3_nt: TGTGCCAGCAGTTGGCCGGGCCTGGGTACTGAAGCTTTCTTT

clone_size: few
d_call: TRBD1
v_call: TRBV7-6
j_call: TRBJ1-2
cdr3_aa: CASSLGVPRDRGPKLYYGYTF
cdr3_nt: TGTGCCAGCAGCTTAGGTGTCCCCCGGGACAGGGGCCCGAAGTTGTACTATGGCTACACCTTC

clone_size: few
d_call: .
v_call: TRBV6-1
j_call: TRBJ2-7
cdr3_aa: CASRDRIFYEQYF
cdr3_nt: TGTGCCAGCAGGGACAGAATATTCTACGAGCAGTACTTC

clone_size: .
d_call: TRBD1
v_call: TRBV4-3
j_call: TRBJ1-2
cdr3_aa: CASTPGQGLYGYTF
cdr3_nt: TGCGCCAGCACTCCCGGACAGGGCCTATATGGCTACACCTTC

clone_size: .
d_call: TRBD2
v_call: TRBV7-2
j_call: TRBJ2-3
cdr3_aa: CASSFLRGDHRSSTDTQYF
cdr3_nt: TGTGCCAGCAGCTTTTTACGGGGGGACCATCGTTCTAGCACAGATACGCAGTATTTT

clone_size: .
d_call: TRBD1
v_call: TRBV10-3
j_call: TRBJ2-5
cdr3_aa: CAIRQPVGQGKETQYF
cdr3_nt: TGTGCCATCAGACAACCTGTGGGACAGGGGAAAGAGACCCAGTACTTC